This TCR beta chain was recovered during a study of T cell responses to AZD1222 COVID-19 vaccine. V was cut by 4 bases and J by 3 bases, with 15 bases left in between. CDR1 and CDR2 from the germline V gene are KGHSH and LQKENI. CDR3 length: 16 residues. Assay: immunoSEQ multiplex PCR; the TCRdb copy retains only in-frame clones and omits some. Here the sample spans some 140,000 clones, around 89% being singletons. The sequences come from peripheral blood, collected 28 days after the second AZD1222 dose. This chain uses TRBV18 with TRBJ2-2, with D maybe TRBD2 (6 bases). The clonotype was recovered from an adult who received the AZD1222 COVID-19 vaccine. CDR3: CASSLMSRDYTGELFF. The CDR3 coding sequence is TGTGCCAGCTCACTTATGTCCCGGGACTACACCGGGGAGCTGTTTTTT.